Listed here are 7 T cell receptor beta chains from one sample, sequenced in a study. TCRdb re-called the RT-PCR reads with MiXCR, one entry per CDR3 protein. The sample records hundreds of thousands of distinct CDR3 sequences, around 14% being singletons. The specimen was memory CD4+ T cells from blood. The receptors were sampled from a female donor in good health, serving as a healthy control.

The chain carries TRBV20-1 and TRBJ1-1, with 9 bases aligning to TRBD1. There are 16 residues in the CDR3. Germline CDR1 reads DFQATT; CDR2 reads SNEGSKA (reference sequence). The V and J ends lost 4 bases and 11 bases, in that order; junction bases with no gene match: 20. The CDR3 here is CSAKIIIDRGRLEAFF. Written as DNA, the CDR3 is TGCAGTGCTAAAATCATTATAGACAGGGGGAGGCTGGAGGCTTTCTTT.

CDR3 residues: CSVRGGWDQPQHF. DNA of the CDR3: TGCAGCGTAAGGGGAGGGTGGGATCAGCCCCAGCATTTT. The chain links TRBV29-1 to TRBJ1-5; possibly TRBD1 for D (5 bases). This CDR3 is built from 13 residues. Trimming pared 6 bases from V and 5 bases from J, leaving 14 bases between. Germline-derived CDR1 and CDR2 are SQVTM and ANQGSEA.

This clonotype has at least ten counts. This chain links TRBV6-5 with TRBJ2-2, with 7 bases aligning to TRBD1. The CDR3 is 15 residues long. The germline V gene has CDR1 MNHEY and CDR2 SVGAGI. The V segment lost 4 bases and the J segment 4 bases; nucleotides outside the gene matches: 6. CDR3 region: CASSSGQPSTGELFF. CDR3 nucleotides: TGTGCCAGCAGTTCGGGACAGCCCTCCACCGGGGAGCTGTTTTTT.

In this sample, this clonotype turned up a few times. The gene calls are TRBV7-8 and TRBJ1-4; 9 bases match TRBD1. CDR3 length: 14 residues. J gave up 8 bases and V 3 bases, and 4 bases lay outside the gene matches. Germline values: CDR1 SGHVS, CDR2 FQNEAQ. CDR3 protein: CASSFGQGREKLFF. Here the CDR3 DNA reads TGTGCCAGCAGCTTTGGACAGGGGCGAGAAAAACTGTTTTTT.

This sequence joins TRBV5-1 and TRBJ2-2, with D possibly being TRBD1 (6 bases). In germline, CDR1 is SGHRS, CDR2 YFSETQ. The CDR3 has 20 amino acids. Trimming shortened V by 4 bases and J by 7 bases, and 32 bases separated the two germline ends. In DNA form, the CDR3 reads TGCGCCAGCAGCACGACCAGACAGGACGTTGCAGGGGCCATAGACGGGGAGCTGTTTTTT. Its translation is CASSTTRQDVAGAIDGELFF.

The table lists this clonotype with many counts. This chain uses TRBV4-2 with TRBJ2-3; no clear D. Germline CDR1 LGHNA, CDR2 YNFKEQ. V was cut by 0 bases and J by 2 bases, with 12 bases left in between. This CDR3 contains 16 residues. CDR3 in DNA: TGTGCCAGCAGCCAAGATCCGGCAGGATCCACAGATACGCAGTATTTT. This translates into CASSQDPAGSTDTQYF.

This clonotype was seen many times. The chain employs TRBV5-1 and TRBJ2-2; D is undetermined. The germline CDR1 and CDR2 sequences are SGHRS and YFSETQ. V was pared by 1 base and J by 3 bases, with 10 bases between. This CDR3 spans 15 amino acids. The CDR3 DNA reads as TGCGCCAGCAGCTTGTCAAGCCAGGACACCGGGGAGCTGTTTTTT. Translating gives CASSLSSQDTGELFF.